This TCR beta chain comes out of a study of early T cells in non-severe SARS-CoV-2 infection. V shed 4 bases and J shed 4 bases, with 14 bases lying between them. The CDR3 consists of 15 residues. CDR1 and CDR2 from the germline V gene are SNHLY and FYNNEI. In its sample, this clonotype was seen many times. TCRdb reprocessed the 5' RACE reads via MiXCR and lists one record per CDR3 protein. The data contain about 31,000 distinct CDR3 sequences, roughly 5% of them singletons. The source is an adult who was a healthcare worker with PCR-confirmed SARS-CoV-2 infection or an uninfected control (not recorded which). The chain is built from TRBV2 and TRBJ1-5, with D perhaps matching TRBD1 (5 bases). The specimen was whole blood. CDR3 sequence: CASSVGGVRNQPQHF. In nucleotides, the CDR3 is TGTGCCAGCAGTGTAGGAGGGGTACGGAATCAGCCCCAGCATTTT. Drawing the rest from reference TRBV2 and TRBJ1-5, the complete variable domain is EPEVTQTPSHQVTQMGQEVILRCVPISNHLYFYWYRQILGQKVEFLVSFYNNEISEKSEIFDDQFSVERPDGSNFTLKIRSTKLEDSAMYFCASSVGGVRNQPQHFGDGTRLSIL.